This TCR beta chain was retrieved from a study of vaccination effects on CD4 cells after COVID-19. In the ViraFEST assay, antigen-specific CD4+ clonotypes were identified by expansion after peptide-pool stimulation. Subsequent to a culture period of around 10 days, CD4+ T cells were isolated. The study found no prior SARS-CoV-2 infection in the vaccine recipients, who tested negative for nucleocapsid antibodies. Data came from immunoSEQ multiplex PCR; TCRdb stores just in-frame clones and leaves some out. The sample yields some 41,000 clones, roughly 62% seen once. On this clone: No antigen is known for it.

This CDR3 is 18 amino acids long. Trimming removed 5 bases at V and 3 bases at J, with 28 bases between. The V gene's germline CDR1 is SQVTM and CDR2 ANQGSEA. This specimen was CD4+ T cells from PBMCs cultured with HCoV-OC43 spike peptides, taken before COVID-19 vaccination. Subset specified: HCoV-OC43 spike overlapping peptide pool stimulation. This receptor was taken from a human donor who received a COVID-19 vaccine. The gene calls are TRBV29-1 and TRBJ1-1; D is ambiguous. This CDR3 reads CSVFRPGSKRFLDTEAFF. The CDR3, as DNA: TGCAGCGTTTTCCGCCCGGGGAGTAAACGGTTTTTGGACACTGAAGCTTTCTTT.